This T cell receptor (beta chain) was recorded in a study of Graves' ophthalmopathy and Graves' hyperthyroidism (dated by TCRdb to the late 2010s). Study-level background: Peripheral blood was collected before any treatment was given, at the time of initial diagnosis. To tell Graves' ophthalmopathy apart from Graves' hyperthyroidism, and to predict which patients would progress to ophthalmopathy, the study relied on TCR beta repertoire signatures. In total, 120 to 150 blood samples were TCR-sequenced: fewer than 50 ophthalmopathy, under 85 hyperthyroidism and some 17 hyperthyroidism-to-ophthalmopathy patients. For training and testing, the approximately 92 patients in the discovery cohort were randomly divided in a 7:3 ratio. After sampling, hyperthyroidism patients received methimazole starting at 30 mg daily, and ophthalmopathy patients received high-dose intravenous methylprednisolone. T-cell repertoires of thyroid tissue and blood were compared in over 5 hyperthyroidism patients. To explore V-J signatures distinguishing ophthalmopathy from hyperthyroidism, a discovery set of approximately 100 patients (around 44 ophthalmopathy, about 57 stable hyperthyroidism) was enrolled. An independent validation cohort was composed of 18 hyperthyroidism patients and around 16 patients who later progressed from hyperthyroidism to ophthalmopathy. General conclusions and limits of the study: No statistical method was used to predetermine the sample size, and group allocation was not hidden from the investigators. Ophthalmopathy was separated from stable hyperthyroidism by the 13-signature model with just under 90% sensitivity and about 81% specificity in cross-validation and with 80%/75% in the test set. Among expanded thyroid clonotypes with frequency above 0.001, most also showed up in blood, which suggests that blood repertoires may reflect the thyroid immune response. In validation, the model predicted ophthalmopathy progression with 55% to 71% sensitivity and 72.22% specificity; around twelve predicted patients were CT-confirmed with GO in a median of around 6 months.

This clonotype was detected ten times or more. What antigen it recognizes has not been identified. Within one base of it there is no much larger clone, and no base qualities were kept. TCR beta CDR3 regions were amplified from RNA transcripts for repertoire sequencing. The first round was an RT-PCR using HTBI primers with the Qiagen OneStep RT-PCR kit, and this first round was followed by a second-round multiplex PCR, then size selection and purification. Sequencing of the libraries was carried out on an Illumina HiSeq2000 in paired-end mode with 100 bp reads. Per the authors' processing: SOAPnuke was used to process the reads, removing any read that contained adapters or uncalled bases, had a mean Phred below 15, or lacked an exact match to the constant primer or identifier. High-quality paired reads were merged with COPE v1.2.5. Each unique nucleotide sequence was treated as a clonotype, and MiTCR v1.1 was used to align the clonotypes to the IMGT TRB V, D and J references. Analysis was restricted to V-J combinations with a frequency above 0.0001, which covered approximately 99% of repertoires. For each V-J combination, a TCR clonal expansion and chaos score was defined as F50 clonal expansion divided by the chaos observed in the TCRdist matrix. Welch's t-statistics and random forest were used to reduce the features to about a dozen V-J combinations, which were then used as input to a naive Bayes classifier. Thyroid-blood repertoire similarity was quantified with the Morisita-Horn index. TCRdb applied fastp at Q25 and MiXCR to the public reads, then kept only in-frame beta chains. Entries are consolidated by CDR3 protein sequence, retaining the most common genes and DNA. The V and J calls and clone size are TCRdb's, not the authors'. In all, the sample holds around 470,000 distinct CDR3 sequences, and approximately 15% of those were seen once. Approximately 9.8% of the sample is held by the ten biggest clonotypes.

The ophthalmopathy patients had moderately to severely active disease, with a Clinical Activity Score of 3 or higher, a NOSPECS grade of 4 or higher, and a disease duration of less than 3 months. Patients were excluded if they had other autoimmune diseases, uncontrolled infections, pregnancy or lactation. Clinical symptoms, serum thyroxine, TRAb, thyroid ultrasound and orbital computed tomography were used for diagnosis. Ficoll-Paque density gradient centrifugation was used to isolate PBMCs from 8 to 10 ml of fresh peripheral blood. Total RNA was extracted using Trizol reagent, and RNA quality was checked on an Agilent 2100 Bioanalyzer. The germline ends are 9 bases apart after V is trimmed by 0 bases and J by 1 base. From the cysteine up to the phenylalanine, the CDR3 has a length of 15 residues. Only the CDR3 portion is preserved as DNA: 45 bases, with reading frame beginning at the first base. The germline V gene (reference sequence) gives CDR1 as LNHNV and CDR2 as YYDKDF.

Material: blood. The sequence was obtained from a woman under 40 with Graves' ophthalmopathy. Donor details come from another sample of the same person, matched by shared clones. The chain is made from TRBV15 and TRBJ1-1; the D gene assignment is ambiguous. The CDR3 region: CATSRDYLRNTEAFF. The nucleotide sequence is given as TGTGCCACCAGCAGAGATTATTTGCGGAACACTGAAGCTTTCTTT.